This T cell receptor (beta chain) appears in the sequencing data of a study of T cell changes during pregnancy in multiple sclerosis. Generated by immunoSEQ multiplex PCR, the TCRdb table keeps only in-frame clones and is missing some. The repertoire holds 83,000 or so clones, with over 85% as singletons. Germline CDR1 MNHNS, CDR2 SASEGT. Trimming took off 0 bases at V and 2 bases at J, with 8 bases between the two ends. There are 14 residues in the CDR3. This chain joins TRBV6-1 and TRBJ2-7, with a weak D call TRBD1 (6 bases). The sample was peripheral blood, taken after pregnancy. The clonotype comes from a female donor in good health, enrolled as a control in a pregnancy study. This chain's CDR3 is CASSEAWGPYEQYF. The DNA of the CDR3 is TGTGCCAGCAGTGAAGCTTGGGGGCCCTACGAGCAGTACTTC.